The rows below give T cell receptor beta chains drawn from one sample of a study of ipilimumab plus nivolumab after autologous stem cell transplantation. Some clones are missing from TCRdb's copy, which holds only in-frame ones; the method was immunoSEQ multiplex PCR. Found here are some 17,000 clones, roughly 71% of them singletons; the top ten hold 20% to 25%. The sample consisted of PBMCs, taken in a trial of ipilimumab plus nivolumab as post-transplant consolidation. All receptors derive from a male donor with diffuse large B-cell lymphoma. CDR3s include the opening cysteine and the closing phenylalanine or tryptophan. Each record gives: CDR3 DNA, CDR3 protein, D gene, V gene, clone size, J gene. The D gene is left open where the match is weak. Clone size is shown for a subset of rows, as once, few, many or a class of expanded clone.

TGTGCCAGCAGTCGCGGCCAGAATGAGCAGTTCTTC | CASSRGQNEQFF | - | TRBV6-6 | once | TRBJ2-1
TGTGCCAGCAGCTTGGACAGGACCAAGCAGTACTTC | CASSLDRTKQYF | - | TRBV5-6 | - | TRBJ2-7
TGCGCCAGCAGCCAAGGGGTGGGGGGTATTTACGAGCAGTACTTC | CASSQGVGGIYEQYF | - | TRBV4-1 | - | TRBJ2-7
TGTGCTAGTGGCTCGAGGGGGAACACTGAAGCTTTCTTT | CASGSRGNTEAFF | - | TRBV12-5 | - | TRBJ1-1
TGTGCCAGCGGGACTAGGTACGAGCAGTACTTC | CASGTRYEQYF | TRBD2 | TRBV28 | - | TRBJ2-7
TGCGCCAGCAGCTTGGAAGGACAGGGTGGCGACGAGCAGTACTTC | CASSLEGQGGDEQYF | TRBD1 | TRBV5-1 | - | TRBJ2-7
TGCAGCGTTATAGGTGGGACAGGGGCCCTTAATGAAAAACTGTTTTTT | CSVIGGTGALNEKLFF | TRBD1 | TRBV29-1 | - | TRBJ1-4
TGTGCCAGCGGGTTAGGGGGGTCGAATCAGCCCCAGCATTTT | CASGLGGSNQPQHF | - | TRBV6-6 | few | TRBJ1-5
TGTGCCAGCACCACAAGAAGGACAGGGACGTTAGAGCAGTACTTC | CASTTRRTGTLEQYF | TRBD1 | TRBV5-4 | - | TRBJ2-7
TGTGCCAGCAGCTTAGGACCGGGGGGCACTGAAGCTTTCTTT | CASSLGPGGTEAFF | - | TRBV7-9 | - | TRBJ1-1
TGCGCCAGCAGCCTGGACAGGGGACGGTTGGGCAATCAGCCCCAGCATTTT | CASSLDRGRLGNQPQHF | TRBD1 | TRBV5-1 | few | TRBJ1-5
TGTGCCAGTCTCACGGCGGGGACCCCAGGGGGCTACACCTTC | CASLTAGTPGGYTF | - | TRBV6-5 | once | TRBJ1-2
TGTGCCAGCAGCTCAGGACTAGCAGAGACCCAGTACTTC | CASSSGLAETQYF | TRBD2 | TRBV13 | - | TRBJ2-5
TGCAGCGTGGGGAGGGACGGCTACGAGCAGTACTTC | CSVGRDGYEQYF | TRBD2 | TRBV29-1 | - | TRBJ2-7
TGTGCCAGCAGAAACGGACCGAACACCGGGGAGCTGTTTTTT | CASRNGPNTGELFF | - | TRBV6-5 | - | TRBJ2-2
TGTGCCAGCAGTTACGTGGCAGGGACCCGAGGCTACACCTTC | CASSYVAGTRGYTF | - | TRBV6-5 | - | TRBJ1-2
TGCAGCGGGGCTCTAGCGAACGAGCAGTACTTC | CSGALANEQYF | - | TRBV20-1 | - | TRBJ2-7
TGCGCCAGCAGTCAATCCCCGGGGTTT | CASSQSPGF | - | TRBV23-1 | few | TRBJ2-7
TGTGCCAGCAGTCATGGTCCCTCTCAGCCCCAGCATTTT | CASSHGPSQPQHF | - | TRBV27 | - | TRBJ1-5
TGTGCTAGCAGCACACAGGGACGGGAGACCCAGTACTTC | CASSTQGRETQYF | - | TRBV7-7 | - | TRBJ2-5
TGTGCCAGCAACCCCGGAGAGGGCTCTAACTATGGCTACACCTTC | CASNPGEGSNYGYTF | - | TRBV27 | - | TRBJ1-2
TGTGCCAGCAGGTCCAGTCGTGCCTGGGCCAACGTCCTGACTTTC | CASRSSRAWANVLTF | - | TRBV28 | - | TRBJ2-6
TGTGCCATCAGTGACCAGGCCAGGGGCAATTCCGGCTCTGGAAACACCATATATTTT | CAISDQARGNSGSGNTIYF | - | TRBV10-3 | - | TRBJ1-3
TGTGCCAGCTCACCGCGGCCAACCGATGGCTACACCTTC | CASSPRPTDGYTF | - | TRBV18 | medium-sized | TRBJ1-2
TGTGCCAGCAGCTTGAGCGGACAGCTTCGCGGCTACACCTTC | CASSLSGQLRGYTF | - | TRBV5-4 | - | TRBJ1-2
TGCGCCAGCAGTGAGTGGGAACCAGATACGCAGTATTTT | CASSEWEPDTQYF | - | TRBV10-2 | - | TRBJ2-3
TGTGCCAGCAGCTTAGGTACGGAGAATGAGCAGTTCTTC | CASSLGTENEQFF | - | TRBV7-3 | - | TRBJ2-1
TGTGCTAGCAGCTTACGGCAGCTGGGCGAGACCCAGTACTTC | CASSLRQLGETQYF | - | TRBV7-7 | - | TRBJ2-5
TGTGCCATCGGGGACCCGGGACAGGGGAACAATGAGCAGTTCTTC | CAIGDPGQGNNEQFF | TRBD1 | TRBV10-3 | - | TRBJ2-1
TGTGCCAGCAGTTTGAGAAGGGTCGATGAGCAGTTCTTC | CASSLRRVDEQFF | - | TRBV28 | - | TRBJ2-1
TGTGCCAGCCAAAGAGGCTCTGGAAACACCATATATTTT | CASQRGSGNTIYF | - | TRBV2 | - | TRBJ1-3
TGTGCCAGCAGCCAGGCGGGAACCGGGAACACTGAAGCTTTCTTT | CASSQAGTGNTEAFF | - | TRBV7-9 | - | TRBJ1-1
TGTGCCAGCAGCTTGGCAGGCTCGACGTACGAGCAGTACTTC | CASSLAGSTYEQYF | - | TRBV7-6 | - | TRBJ2-7
TGTGCCAGTAGTTCGGACGGAGCCGGGGGTCCGACCCAGCTCCAGCATTTT | CASSSDGAGGPTQLQHF | - | TRBV19 | - | TRBJ1-5
TGCGCCAGCAGCTATGGGACTAGCGGTATCTACGAGCAGTACTTC | CASSYGTSGIYEQYF | TRBD2 | TRBV5-1 | - | TRBJ2-7
TGTGCCAGCAGTTGGACAGGGGCTGAGGATGGCTACACCTTC | CASSWTGAEDGYTF | TRBD1 | TRBV6-1 | few | TRBJ1-2
TGCGCCAGCAGCCAAGGACAGCTGGGGGGCTACACCTTC | CASSQGQLGGYTF | - | TRBV4-1 | many | TRBJ1-2
TGTGCCAGCAGCTTAGGATTGGGCGGGCGATCCTACGAGCAGTACTTC | CASSLGLGGRSYEQYF | - | TRBV7-8 | once | TRBJ2-7
TGTGCCAGTAGTATCGGTGGCGGCGGAGGGAGTTATGGCTACACCTTC | CASSIGGGGGSYGYTF | - | TRBV19 | - | TRBJ1-2
TGTGCCAGCAGCCGCCTCGAGGGGTACGAGCAGTACTTC | CASSRLEGYEQYF | - | TRBV6-6 | - | TRBJ2-7
TGTGCCAGCAGCGTAGGGGGGGGTAATTCACCCCTCCACTTT | CASSVGGGNSPLHF | - | TRBV9 | - | TRBJ1-6
TGCAGCTTTTCCCGGACAGATAACACTGAAGCTTTCTTT | CSFSRTDNTEAFF | - | TRBV29-1 | medium-sized | TRBJ1-1
TGTGCCAGCAGCGCGACAACTTATGGCTACACCTTC | CASSATTYGYTF | - | TRBV5-4 | - | TRBJ1-2
TGTGCCAGCAGCTCTAGCGGGAGGGAGTACGAGCAGTACTTC | CASSSSGREYEQYF | TRBD2 | TRBV2 | once | TRBJ2-7
TGTGCCAGCACGGCAGCTACTAACTATGGCTACACCTTC | CASTAATNYGYTF | - | TRBV6-5 | - | TRBJ1-2
TGCGCCAGCAGCTTGGCCACAGCTAACACTGAAGCTTTCTTT | CASSLATANTEAFF | - | TRBV5-1 | few | TRBJ1-1
TGTGCCAGCAGTGCAGAGGCAGCAGCTAACTATGGCTACACCTTC | CASSAEAAANYGYTF | - | TRBV2 | few | TRBJ1-2
TGTGCCAGTGATAGCGGGGGGGCCCAAGAGACCCAGTACTTC | CASDSGGAQETQYF | TRBD2 | TRBV19 | few | TRBJ2-5
TGTGCCAGCAGCCAAGATGTAGCGGGGGGGCGGGATACGCAGTATTTT | CASSQDVAGGRDTQYF | TRBD2 | TRBV4-2 | - | TRBJ2-3
TGTGCCAGCAGCCGTCAAGGGGGACAGATCTACGAGCAGTACTTC | CASSRQGGQIYEQYF | TRBD1 | TRBV6-5 | - | TRBJ2-7